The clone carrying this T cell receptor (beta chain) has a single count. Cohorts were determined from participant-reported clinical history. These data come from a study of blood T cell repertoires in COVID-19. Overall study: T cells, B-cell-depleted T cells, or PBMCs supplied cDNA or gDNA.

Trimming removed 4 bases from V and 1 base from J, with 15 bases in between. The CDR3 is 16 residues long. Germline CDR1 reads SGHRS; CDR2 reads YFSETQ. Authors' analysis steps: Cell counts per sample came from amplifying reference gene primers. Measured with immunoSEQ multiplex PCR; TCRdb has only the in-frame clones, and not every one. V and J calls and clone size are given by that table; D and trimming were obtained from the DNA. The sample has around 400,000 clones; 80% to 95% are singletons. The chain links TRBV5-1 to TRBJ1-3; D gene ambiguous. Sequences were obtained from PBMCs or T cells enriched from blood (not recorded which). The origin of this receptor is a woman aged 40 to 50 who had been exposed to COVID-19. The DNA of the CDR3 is TGCGCCAGCAGCGTTGCTGCGGGGTCATCTGGAAACACCATATATTTT. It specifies CASSVAAGSSGNTIYF.